This TCR beta chain was identified in a study of OX40 agonist ivuxolimab in advanced cancers. At the level of the study: Ivuxolimab, an antibody that agonizes OX40 (CD134), was administered to the patients. Patients in dose escalation had liver, melanoma, kidney or head and neck cancers.

The CDR3 contains 16 residues. V dropped 2 bases and J dropped 2 bases, with 15 bases sitting between them. Germline CDR1 is PRHDT and CDR2 is FYEKMQ (reference sequence). Study-level findings and limits: At doses 0.1 to 3.0 mg/kg, CD4+ and CD8+ clones expanded.

About this clone itself: What it binds is unknown.

Assay used: immunoSEQ multiplex PCR; TCRdb lists only in-frame clones, some missing. The sample shows about 120,000 clones, just under 95% of them seen only once. No patient had autoimmune disease or received systemic immunosuppression. Here the sequenced sample was CD4+ or CD8+ T cells sorted from blood, taken in a trial of the OX40 agonist ivuxolimab. The sequence was obtained from an adult with an advanced solid tumor such as melanoma, head and neck, liver or kidney cancer. The chain has TRBV13 and TRBJ2-5; unclear D gene. CDR3 loop: CASSLSGQPLQETQYF. In DNA, the CDR3 is TGTGCCAGCAGCTTATCGGGCCAGCCTCTTCAAGAGACCCAGTACTTC.